Detailed here is one T cell receptor beta chain. Time point meaning: patch test 3, about 24 weeks after DPC sensitization. Treatment meaning: therapeutic diphenylcyclopropenone sensitization with weekly scalp DPC. Authors' processing steps: The median was approximately 89,000 TCRs per sample, ranging 23,224 to 690,600. A single record per CDR3 protein comes from TCRdb applying MiXCR to the RACE reads. TCRdb, not the authors, supplied the V and J calls. This sample carries roughly 64,000 distinct CDR3 sequences, more than 9.5% of them seen once, and the ten largest clones take 2% to 3%. This specimen comes from a study of human T cells and chemical hapten exposure. Study as a whole: DPC at 2% was the sensitizing agent, placed on 2 cm by 2 cm of upper inner arm skin. Alopecia areata, totalis or universalis affected patients who were mostly female.

The origin of this receptor is a woman in her 30s with alopecia areata. Some clones in this sample may be carry-over from other donors' samples. Sequencing used whole blood, obtained in connection with sensitization to the hapten diphenylcyclopropenone (DPC).

The CDR3 region is CSVSDPGANVLTF. The CDR3 nucleotides are TGCAGCGTTTCTGATCCTGGGGCCAACGTCCTGACTTTC. This rearrangement joins TRBV29-1 to TRBJ2-6; no definite D call. Trimming took 5 bases from V and 2 from J, leaving 7 bases between them. The CDR3 sequence is 13 residues long. Germline CDR1 is SQVTM and CDR2 is ANQGSEA.